The present entry profiles one TCR beta chain with its context. Its target antigen remains unknown. One base away there is no much larger clone; base qualities are not given. The data stem from a study of cytomegalovirus exposure and HLA in healthy donors (dated by TCRdb to between 2016 and 2019). Regarding the study in general: In an earlier analysis of 450 to 750 of the donors, 250 to 300 Gb of sequence data and 117 million unique TCR beta sequences from about 179 million T cells were reported. Approximately 300 gigabases of sequencing data and 70 million to 100 million unique TCR sequences made up an early release that covered 640 HLA-typed donors. Among the roughly 400 genotyped donors, around 81% belonged to the genetic ancestry cluster associated with self-reported Caucasian donors. The study aimed to test whether signatures of past pathogen exposure could be identified by cataloging public T cell receptors. The study used immunosequencing to profile the T cell repertoires of 600 to 850 subjects and linked those repertoires to cytomegalovirus serostatus. In addition to the first cohort of 666 subjects, a separate validation cohort of approximately 130 different subjects was used. The study combined high-throughput TCR immunosequencing, statistical association of individual TCRs with disease status, and machine learning to predict cytomegalovirus infection status. To study patterns of TCR occurrence, a later analysis re-analyzed previously published TCR beta repertoires from several hundred donors and added high-resolution HLA genotyping. The later analysis used no new phenotypic data to find candidate immune exposures, relying instead on TCR beta sequences and their occurrence across donors. To decide whether each TCR beta V gene segment behaved as functional or pseudogenic, an earlier analysis of some 580 of the donors relied on high-throughput TCR beta sequencing. Alongside the repertoire data, information on donor age, sex, ethnicity and CMV serostatus was compiled. A later genetic analysis took genome-wide SNP genotypes for about 55% of the 666 donors and used that subset as a discovery cohort. Every repertoire in the discovery cohort had been generated on one and the same sequencing platform. Both class I and class II loci were covered by HLA typing, at four-digit resolution. The number of typed donors differed by locus: 629-630 for A, B, C, DRB1 and DQB1; 522 for DQA1; some 610 for DPA1; and 400 to 480 for DPB1. Five DR-DQ haplotypes were treated as single units for association and clustering because of strong linkage in the cohort. Among around 400 genotyped donors of the cohort, an average of approximately 200,000 unique TCR beta nucleotide sequences was sequenced per donor, of which roughly 17% were non-productive. What the work shows at the level of the full study, not this receptor alone: The sequencing pipeline was judged likely to have produced a cluster of highly shared sequence variants as a technical artifact. For the cohort, immune exposure information was limited to CMV serostatus. HLA typing was unavailable for some donors at each locus, so association tests used only the typed subset. The 87-base-pair reads could not distinguish some IMGT-functional V segments, including TRBV6-2 and TRBV6-3, so those segments were excluded. A further reported finding was that TCR beta sequences accurately predicted the HLA-A and HLA-B alleles for most subjects in the first cohort. The earlier analysis of 587 of the donors excluded some 15 rarely observed V segments, including chromosome 9 orphons, because counts were too low. The classifier was reported to diagnose cytomegalovirus status with high specificity and sensitivity in both the original cohort and the validation cohort. Only TCR beta chains were sequenced in this cohort, and the absence of alpha or paired-chain data limited detectable features. A later analysis reported that several top co-occurrence clusters appeared linked to parvovirus B19, influenza, CMV and Epstein-Barr virus. Broadly in line with IMGT annotations, most TCR beta V segments showed up in productive rearrangements about 87% or about 30% of the time in an earlier analysis of a few hundred of the donors. In a later genetic analysis, a missense DCLRE1C variant was associated with V-gene and J-gene trimming of TCR beta chains, and the association was replicated in an independent cohort. According to a later genetic analysis, donors in an Asian-associated ancestry cluster had fewer N-insertions in productive TCRs than the roughly 700-donor mean. When HLA alleles, especially DR and DQ, strongly co-occurred, attributing TCR associations to individual alleles was difficult. It was suggested by the authors that the approach could potentially be generalized to other disease states and immunological phenotypes. Most TCR sequences were seen in very few donors, while some public TCRs were found in many individuals. Sequencing depth was assumed to be roughly uniform across donors in the presence/absence analyses, though that assumption may not hold. The study gave a list of about 150 TCR beta chains associated with cytomegalovirus. In a later analysis, the rate of TCR association differed among HLA loci, with DRB1 alleles having the most associated TCRs and HLA-C alleles having the fewest. Compared with equally common non-associated chains, HLA-associated TCR beta chains in a later analysis were more clonally expanded and had lower generation probabilities. A later analysis associated 15,000 to 20,000 TCR beta sequences with specific HLA alleles at a false discovery rate of 0.05. Most CMV-associated TCR beta chains appeared to be HLA-restricted in a later analysis, and the HLA associations seemed to be driven largely by CMV exposure. A few of the identified cytomegalovirus-associated TCR beta chains were confirmed in vitro to be specific for cytomegalovirus antigens. Correlated functional status among segregating V segments might reflect linkage disequilibrium, but an unknown experimental factor could not be ruled out.

The CDR3 sequence holds 16 residues, the cysteine and phenylalanine included. The read is trimmed to its CDR3 DNA, 48 bases read in frame from base 1. As encoded in the germline V gene, CDR1 is SGHTA while CDR2 is FQGNSA. V was cut back by 5 bases and J by 2 bases, leaving a gap of 16 bases between them. The method was the immunoSEQ multiplex PCR assay. A mixture of 60 forward primers for TCR Vbeta segments and 13 reverse primers for TCR Jbeta segments was used in the multiplex PCR. Amplification of the CDR3 region of rearranged TCR beta genes was performed with a multiplex PCR assay on genomic DNA. The Illumina HiSeq System was used to sequence the amplified TCR beta libraries as 87-base-pair reads. From the authors' description of their analysis: A later analysis tallied some 79 million unique TCR beta chains across the 666 repertoires, and 10 million to 11 million of those chains were shared by two or more donors. To remove PCR and sequencing errors, raw reads were error-corrected and collapsed into unique sequences using a nearest-neighbor algorithm that merged closely related sequences. Alignment of CDR3 sequences to IMGT reference sequences was used to assign V, D and J gene segments. For a sequence to be retained, at least a six-nucleotide match to both a V gene segment and a J gene segment was required. A rearrangement was called productive if the CDR3 had no stop codons and remained in frame with V and J, and every other rearrangement was called non-productive. Following IMGT convention, CDR3 was defined as the stretch from the second conserved V-encoded cysteine to the conserved J-encoded phenylalanine. The earlier analysis of around 640 of the donors excluded sequences that lacked an unambiguous match to a single V gene segment. An earlier analysis of under 750 of the donors called V segments functional above 56.7% productive rearrangements and segregating when the between-donor standard deviation exceeded 5%. A statistical classification framework was developed to diagnose cytomegalovirus status using the catalog of TCR beta chain sequences. A later analysis assigned V and J genes by comparing TCR nucleotide sequences with IMGT/GENE-DB human TR gene sequences. In a later analysis, CDR3 sequences and most-parsimonious VDJ recombination scenarios were assigned using the TCRdist pipeline. In a later analysis, every TCR beta chain was defined by the combination of its CDR3 amino acid sequence and its V-gene family, and reads without a unique V-gene family were dropped. In a later analysis, 550 to 650 highly shared, low-generation-probability nucleotide sequences were removed to address suspected cross-contamination and a sequencing artifact. In a later analysis, a clonal expansion index for each public chain was calculated from normalized within-repertoire ranks of inferred template counts. A later analysis computed generation probabilities with a VDJ recombination model fitted to out-of-frame rearrangements, and checked the results against IGoR. Hypergeometric tests were used in a later analysis to score TCR-TCR, TCR-HLA and TCR-CMV co-occurrence, with a repertoire-size bias correction applied to the TCR pairs. A later analysis estimated false discovery rates by permuting HLA or CMV assignments 20 times. In a later analysis, co-occurring TCRs were grouped using DBSCAN, with TCRdist sequence similarity added in when clustering inside HLA-allele-positive subsets. Repertoires with fewer than 30,000 or more than 120,000 public chains were left out of co-occurrence clustering, as were several repertoires with anomalous nucleotide sharing. The table was pulled from immuneACCESS by TCRdb, which kept in-frame rearrangements only. Such tables lose some clones; where checked, under half of the loss comes from unresolved V genes, and the rest has no known cause. From that table come the V and J calls and clone size; the DNA was used to work out D and trimming. This sample gives fewer than 75,000 clones in total; roughly 84% of them show up just once. Of the sample, nearly 3% is held by the ten largest clones.

In total, roughly 670 healthy bone marrow donors made up the cohort. At the time of sampling, every cohort member was nominally healthy, though immune exposures that went unrecorded were likely present. The donor tested CMV seronegative, placing the donor among the approximately 400 seronegative members of the cohort. A peripheral blood sample was provided by each donor, and peripheral blood mononuclear cells were used for TCR beta sequencing. Genomic DNA extraction from the blood cell samples was performed with the Qiagen DNeasy Blood Extraction Kit. The receptor was isolated from a woman in her 30s in good health and CMV-seronegative. Sequenced sample: PBMCs. This receptor chain uses TRBV7-2 and TRBJ2-1; confidence is insufficient to name the D gene. The CDR3 loop reads CASSPLSINPYNEQFF. Read as DNA, the sequence is TGTGCCAGCAGCCCCCTTAGTATTAACCCCTACAATGAGCAGTTCTTC.